The rows below give T cell receptor beta chains drawn from one sample of a study of blood T cell repertoires in COVID-19. Libraries were prepared by immunoSEQ multiplex PCR; TCRdb keeps only in-frame clonotypes and omits some of them. The data hold about 110,000 clones, with around 74% observed a single time. Specimen: peripheral blood. The receptor set was obtained from a woman aged 60 to 75 with acute or convalescent COVID-19. The CDR3 runs from the conserved cysteine through the conserved F or W. D genes are given only for firm matches. The size field is filled for only some rows; it gives once, few, many or a size class.

-	TRBV6-5	TRBJ2-1	-	CASSYSAGSYNEQFF	TGTGCCAGCAGTTACTCGGCAGGGTCCTACAATGAGCAGTTCTTC
few	TRBV3-1/TRBV3-2	TRBJ1-6	TRBD1	CASRTGTASPLHF	TGTGCCAGCAGGACCGGGACAGCATCACCCCTCCACTTT
-	TRBV29-1	TRBJ1-2	TRBD1	CSVGQGASGRGYTF	TGCAGCGTTGGGCAGGGGGCATCCGGGCGGGGCTACACCTTC
-	TRBV19	TRBJ1-1	-	CASSKAGASVGNTEAFF	TGTGCCAGTAGTAAAGCCGGTGCGAGCGTCGGGAACACTGAAGCTTTCTTT
-	TRBV19	TRBJ1-5	-	CASNMRFQPQHF	TGTGCCAGTAATATGAGGTTTCAGCCCCAGCATTTT
few	TRBV3-1/TRBV3-2	TRBJ2-4	TRBD1	CASSQGVRGQGAKNIQYF	TGTGCCAGCAGCCAAGGGGTTCGGGGACAGGGGGCCAAAAACATTCAGTACTTC
-	TRBV24-1	TRBJ1-6	-	CATSEAGSPLHF	TGTGCCACCAGTGAAGCGGGGTCACCCCTCCACTTT
-	TRBV5-1	TRBJ1-1	TRBD1	CASSLEGTGTEAFF	TGCGCCAGCAGCTTGGAAGGGACAGGGACTGAAGCTTTCTTT
few	TRBV6-5	TRBJ1-2	-	CASNPGTTRGSGYTF	TGTGCCAGCAACCCGGGGACAACACGGGGCAGTGGCTACACCTTC
-	TRBV7-3	TRBJ1-1	-	CASSLNGVTEAFF	TGTGCCAGCAGCCTAAACGGTGTAACTGAAGCTTTCTTT
-	TRBV3-1/TRBV3-2	TRBJ1-1	-	CASSQAGGLNTEAFF	TGTGCCAGCAGCCAAGCGGGGGGCCTGAACACTGAAGCTTTCTTT
few	TRBV6-5	TRBJ1-6	-	CASSPRTESNSPLHF	TGTGCCAGCAGTCCGCGGACAGAGTCTAATTCACCCCTCCACTTT
-	TRBV18	TRBJ1-4	TRBD1	CASSEPGQRGEKLFF	TGTGCCAGCTCGGAACCGGGACAGAGAGGCGAAAAACTGTTTTTT
-	TRBV11-1	TRBJ2-7	TRBD1	CASSSLWTGGYEQYF	TGTGCCAGCAGCTCCTTATGGACAGGGGGCTACGAGCAGTACTTC
-	TRBV9	TRBJ2-3	-	CASSVTHSTDTQYF	TGTGCCAGCAGCGTCACACACAGCACAGATACGCAGTATTTT
few	TRBV6-2/TRBV6-3	TRBJ2-7	-	CASSLYRGGEQYF	TGTGCCAGCAGCCTATACAGGGGAGGCGAGCAGTACTTC
-	TRBV6-6	TRBJ1-2	TRBD1	CASSYSQGYYGYTF	TGTGCCAGCAGTTACTCACAGGGGTACTATGGCTACACCTTC
-	TRBV6-1	TRBJ2-7	-	CASSERQGSSYEQYF	TGTGCCAGCAGTGAGCGTCAGGGGAGCTCCTACGAGCAGTACTTC
many	TRBV7-3	TRBJ1-1	-	CASSYQTGSEAFF	TGTGCCAGCAGCTATCAAACCGGGTCTGAAGCTTTCTTT
-	TRBV30	TRBJ1-1	-	CAWSVQSVGANTEAFF	TGTGCCTGGAGTGTACAGTCCGTGGGGGCGAACACTGAAGCTTTCTTT
-	TRBV5-6	TRBJ1-2	TRBD1	CASSRAGRGDYGYTF	TGTGCCAGCAGCCGGGCCGGCAGGGGGGATTATGGCTACACCTTC
-	TRBV10-3	TRBJ1-1	TRBD1	CATDRGNTEAFF	TGTGCCACTGACAGGGGGAACACTGAAGCTTTCTTT
-	TRBV7-9	TRBJ1-6	TRBD1	CASSSTLQGATYNSPLHF	TGTGCCAGCAGCTCCACCTTGCAGGGGGCAACCTATAATTCACCCCTCCACTTT
few	TRBV7-9	TRBJ1-1	-	CASSSQGTEAFF	TGTGCCAGCAGTTCACAGGGCACTGAAGCTTTCTTT
few	TRBV5-5	TRBJ1-2	-	CASSLREAGTSGYTF	TGTGCCAGCAGCTTGCGGGAAGCTGGAACGTCGGGCTACACCTTC
-	TRBV6-5	TRBJ1-1	-	CAATWALNTEAFF	TGTGCCGCCACATGGGCCCTGAACACTGAAGCTTTCTTT
once	TRBV7-9	TRBJ2-7	-	CASSFGSYEQYF	TGTGCCAGCAGCTTCGGGTCCTACGAGCAGTACTTC
-	TRBV29-1	TRBJ1-1	TRBD1	CSVDKITGVTRMNTEAFF	TGCAGCGTGGATAAAATCACAGGGGTAACCCGCATGAACACTGAAGCTTTCTTT
-	TRBV19	TRBJ2-1	TRBD2	CASRYLAGGYNEQFF	TGTGCCAGTAGATATCTAGCGGGGGGCTACAATGAGCAGTTCTTC
-	TRBV28	TRBJ1-1	-	CASTPSLRAPEAFF	TGTGCCAGCACCCCAAGTCTCAGGGCCCCTGAAGCTTTCTTT
-	TRBV11-2	TRBJ1-1	TRBD1	CASSDRQGYLGKNTEAFF	TGTGCCAGCAGCGACCGACAGGGGTATCTTGGCAAGAACACTGAAGCTTTCTTT